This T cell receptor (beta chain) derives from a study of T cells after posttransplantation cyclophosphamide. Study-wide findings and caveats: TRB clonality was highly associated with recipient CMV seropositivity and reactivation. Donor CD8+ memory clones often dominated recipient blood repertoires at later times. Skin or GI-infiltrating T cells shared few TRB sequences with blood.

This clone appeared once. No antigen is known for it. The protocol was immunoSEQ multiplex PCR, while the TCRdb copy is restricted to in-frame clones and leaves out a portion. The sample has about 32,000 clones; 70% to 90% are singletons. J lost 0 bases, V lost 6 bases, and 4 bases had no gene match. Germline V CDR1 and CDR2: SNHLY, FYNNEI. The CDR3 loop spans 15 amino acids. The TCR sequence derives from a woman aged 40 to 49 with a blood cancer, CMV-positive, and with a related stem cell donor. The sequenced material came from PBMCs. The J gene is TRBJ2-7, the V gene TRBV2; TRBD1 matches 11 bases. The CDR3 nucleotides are TGTGCCAGCAGGGGGGACAGGGGGATCTCCTACGAGCAGTACTTC. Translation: CASRGDRGISYEQYF.